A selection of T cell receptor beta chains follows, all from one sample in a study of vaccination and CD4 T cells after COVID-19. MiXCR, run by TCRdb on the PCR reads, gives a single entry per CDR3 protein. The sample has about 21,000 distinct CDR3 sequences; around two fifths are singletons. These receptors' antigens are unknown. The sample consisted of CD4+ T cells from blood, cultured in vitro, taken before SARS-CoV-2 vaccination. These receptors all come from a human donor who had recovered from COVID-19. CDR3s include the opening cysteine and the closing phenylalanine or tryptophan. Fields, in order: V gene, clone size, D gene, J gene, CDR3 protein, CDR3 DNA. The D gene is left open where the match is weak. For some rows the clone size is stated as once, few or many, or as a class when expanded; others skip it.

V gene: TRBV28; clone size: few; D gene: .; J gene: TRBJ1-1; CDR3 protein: CASSAGPTLNTEAFF; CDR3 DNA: TGTGCCAGCAGTGCGGGACCTACCCTGAACACTGAAGCTTTCTTT
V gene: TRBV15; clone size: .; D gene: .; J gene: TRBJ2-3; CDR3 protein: CATSRVAEYTQYF; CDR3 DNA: TGTGCCACCAGCAGAGTAGCGGAGTATACGCAGTATTTT
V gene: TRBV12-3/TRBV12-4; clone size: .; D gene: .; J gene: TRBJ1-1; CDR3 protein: CASSFGAYTEAFF; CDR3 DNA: TGTGCCAGCAGTTTCGGGGCCTACACTGAAGCTTTCTTT
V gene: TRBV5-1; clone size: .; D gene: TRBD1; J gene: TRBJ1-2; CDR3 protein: CASSLGFTGGDYGYTF; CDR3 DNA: TGCGCCAGCAGCTTGGGGTTTACAGGGGGCGACTATGGCTACACCTTC
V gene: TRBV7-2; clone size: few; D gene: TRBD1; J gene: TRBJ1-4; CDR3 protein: CASSLGQGADEKLFF; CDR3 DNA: TGTGCCAGCAGCCTAGGGCAGGGGGCTGATGAAAAACTGTTTTTT
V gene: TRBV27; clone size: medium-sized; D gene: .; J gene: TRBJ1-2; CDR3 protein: CASSLSGNNYGYTF; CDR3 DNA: TGTGCCAGCAGTTTATCTGGAAATAACTATGGCTACACCTTC
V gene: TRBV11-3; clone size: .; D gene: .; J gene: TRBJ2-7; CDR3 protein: CASTNQTSMYLCASSSTGSDEQYF; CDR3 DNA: .
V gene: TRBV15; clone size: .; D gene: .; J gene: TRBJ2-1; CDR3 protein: CATSRRRSGLNNEQFF; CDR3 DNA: TGTGCCACCAGCCGCCGTAGGAGCGGGTTAAACAATGAGCAGTTCTTC
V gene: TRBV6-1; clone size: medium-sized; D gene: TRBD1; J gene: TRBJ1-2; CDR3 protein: CASRGGQPNYGYTF; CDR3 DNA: TGTGCCAGCAGAGGGGGACAGCCGAACTATGGCTACACCTTC
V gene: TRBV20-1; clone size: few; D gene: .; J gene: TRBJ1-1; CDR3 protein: CSAREVSGVMNTEAFF; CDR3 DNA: TGCAGTGCTAGAGAGGTGTCAGGGGTTATGAACACTGAAGCTTTCTTT
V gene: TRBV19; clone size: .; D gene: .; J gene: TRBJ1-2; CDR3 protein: CASSIITNYGYTF; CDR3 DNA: TGTGCCAGTAGTATTATCACTAACTATGGCTACACCTTC
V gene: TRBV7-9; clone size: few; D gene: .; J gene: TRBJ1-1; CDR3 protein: CASSLYPGQSEAFF; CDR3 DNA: TGTGCCAGCAGCTTATATCCTGGACAGAGTGAAGCTTTCTTT
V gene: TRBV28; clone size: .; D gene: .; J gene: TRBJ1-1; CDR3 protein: CASSLQDKLNTEAFF; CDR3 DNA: TGTGCCAGCAGTTTACAAGACAAGCTGAACACTGAAGCTTTCTTT
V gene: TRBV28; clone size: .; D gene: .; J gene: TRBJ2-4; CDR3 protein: CASSSGGLPDSKNIQYF; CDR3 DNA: TGTGCCAGCAGTTCCGGCGGACTACCGGATTCCAAAAACATTCAGTACTTC
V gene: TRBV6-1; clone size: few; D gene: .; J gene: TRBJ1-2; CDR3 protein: CASSPGSSNYGYTF; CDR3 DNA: TGTGCCAGCAGTCCAGGATCCTCTAACTATGGCTACACCTTC
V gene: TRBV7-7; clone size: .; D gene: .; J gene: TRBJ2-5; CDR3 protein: CASSKGGGAETQYF; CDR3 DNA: TGTGCCAGCAGTAAGGGGGGTGGGGCGGAGACCCAGTACTTC
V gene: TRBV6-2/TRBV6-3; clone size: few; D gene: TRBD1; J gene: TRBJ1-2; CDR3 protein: CASSSPDRAYGYTF; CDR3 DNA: TGTGCCAGCAGTTCCCCTGACAGGGCCTATGGCTACACCTTC
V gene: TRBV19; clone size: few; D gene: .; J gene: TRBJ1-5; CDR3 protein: CASSILGAHQPQHF; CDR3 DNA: TGTGCCAGTAGTATTTTGGGGGCACATCAGCCCCAGCATTTT
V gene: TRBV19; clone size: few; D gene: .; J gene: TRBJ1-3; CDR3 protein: CASSVQAVAGNTIYF; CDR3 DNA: TGTGCCAGTAGTGTCCAGGCGGTAGCGGGAAACACCATATATTTT
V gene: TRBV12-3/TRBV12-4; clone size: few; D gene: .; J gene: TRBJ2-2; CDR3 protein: CASSHNTGSGELFF; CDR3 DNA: TGTGCCAGCAGTCACAATACAGGGTCCGGGGAGCTGTTTTTT
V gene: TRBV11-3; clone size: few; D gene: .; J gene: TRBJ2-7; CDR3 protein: CASSLDLGGGFYEQYF; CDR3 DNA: TGTGCCAGCAGCTTAGATCTAGGGGGGGGTTTCTACGAGCAGTACTTC
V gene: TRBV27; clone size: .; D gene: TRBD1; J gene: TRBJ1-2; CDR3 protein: CASSGGTGGYGYTF; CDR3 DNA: TGTGCCAGCAGTGGAGGGACAGGGGGGTATGGCTACACCTTC
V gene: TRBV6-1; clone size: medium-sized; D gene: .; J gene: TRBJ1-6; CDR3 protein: CASSDRWGTSPLHF; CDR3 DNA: TGTGCCAGCAGTGATCGGTGGGGCACTTCACCCCTCCACTTT
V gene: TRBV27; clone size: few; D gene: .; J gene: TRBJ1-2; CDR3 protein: CASSSRTLYGYTF; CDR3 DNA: TGTGCCAGCAGTAGCAGGACACTTTATGGCTACACCTTC
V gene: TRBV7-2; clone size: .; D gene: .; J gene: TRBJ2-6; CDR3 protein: CASSLMPGANVLTF; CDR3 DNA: TGTGCCAGCAGCTTAATGCCTGGGGCCAACGTCCTGACTTTC
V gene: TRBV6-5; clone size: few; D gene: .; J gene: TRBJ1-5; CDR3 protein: CASSYDGGKGYSNQPQHF; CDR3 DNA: TGTGCCAGCAGTTATGACGGGGGAAAGGGCTATAGCAATCAGCCCCAGCATTTT
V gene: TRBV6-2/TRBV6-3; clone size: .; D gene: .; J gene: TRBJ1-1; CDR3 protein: CASNSGGKAEAFF; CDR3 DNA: TGTGCCAGCAACTCGGGCGGGAAGGCTGAAGCTTTCTTT
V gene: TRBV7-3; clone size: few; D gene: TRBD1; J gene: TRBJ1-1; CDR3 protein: CASSSDRGTEAFF; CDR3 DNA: TGTGCCAGCAGCTCAGACAGGGGTACTGAAGCTTTCTTT
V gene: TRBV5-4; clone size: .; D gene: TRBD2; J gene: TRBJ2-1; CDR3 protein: CASTFPGLAGDNEQFF; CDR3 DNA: TGTGCCAGCACCTTCCCGGGACTAGCGGGAGACAATGAGCAGTTCTTC
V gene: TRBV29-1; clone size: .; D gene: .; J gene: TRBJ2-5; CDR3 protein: CSVGPAEETQYF; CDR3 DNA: TGCAGCGTTGGCCCAGCGGAAGAGACCCAGTACTTC
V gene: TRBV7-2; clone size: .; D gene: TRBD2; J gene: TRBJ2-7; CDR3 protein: CASSLAGTNSYEQYF; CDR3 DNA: TGTGCCAGCAGTCTAGCGGGGACTAACTCCTACGAGCAGTACTTC
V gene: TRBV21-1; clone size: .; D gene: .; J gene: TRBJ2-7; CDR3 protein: CASSKVVRGWRYEQYF; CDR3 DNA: TGTGCCAGCAGCAAAGTTGTCAGGGGCTGGAGGTACGAGCAGTACTTC
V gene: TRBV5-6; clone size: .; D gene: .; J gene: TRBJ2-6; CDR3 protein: CASSGDRGMANVLTF; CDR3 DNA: TGTGCCAGCAGCGGGGACCGGGGGATGGCCAACGTCCTGACTTTC
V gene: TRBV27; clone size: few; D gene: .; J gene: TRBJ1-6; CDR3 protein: CASRPRQGRGSPLHF; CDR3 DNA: TGTGCCAGCAGGCCTCGGCAGGGGCGAGGTTCACCCCTCCACTTT
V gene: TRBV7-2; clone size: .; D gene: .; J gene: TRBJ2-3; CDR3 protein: CASSPNLGGGVGTDTQYF; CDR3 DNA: TGTGCCAGCAGCCCCAACCTGGGAGGGGGCGTAGGCACAGATACGCAGTATTTT
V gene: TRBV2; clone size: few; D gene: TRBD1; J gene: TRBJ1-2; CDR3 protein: CAKGTTGAYGYTF; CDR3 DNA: TGTGCCAAGGGAACGACAGGGGCCTATGGCTACACCTTC
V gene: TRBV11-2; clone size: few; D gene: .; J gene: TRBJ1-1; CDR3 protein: CASSPPRTVPRGTEAFF; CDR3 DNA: TGTGCCAGCAGCCCCCCGAGGACAGTCCCCAGGGGCACTGAAGCTTTCTTT
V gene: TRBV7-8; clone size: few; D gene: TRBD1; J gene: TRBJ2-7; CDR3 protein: CASSPSGQYEQYF; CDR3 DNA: TGTGCCAGCAGCCCCTCGGGACAGTACGAGCAGTACTTC
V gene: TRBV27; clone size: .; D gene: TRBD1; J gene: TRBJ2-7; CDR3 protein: CASRTGTGFHEQYF; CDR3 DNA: TGTGCCAGCAGGACCGGGACAGGGTTCCACGAGCAGTACTTC
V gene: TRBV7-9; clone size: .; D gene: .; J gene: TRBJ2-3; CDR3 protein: CAISPLSSTDTQYF; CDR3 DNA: TGTGCCATCTCGCCTTTGTCTAGCACAGATACGCAGTATTTT
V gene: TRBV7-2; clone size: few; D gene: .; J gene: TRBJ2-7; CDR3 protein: CASSLAVGGVEQYF; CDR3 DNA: TGTGCCAGCAGCTTAGCAGTAGGAGGGGTTGAGCAGTACTTC
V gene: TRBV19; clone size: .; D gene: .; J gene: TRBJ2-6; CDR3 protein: CASIAGRDSGANVLTF; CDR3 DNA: TGTGCCAGTATCGCCGGAAGGGATTCCGGGGCCAACGTCCTGACTTTC
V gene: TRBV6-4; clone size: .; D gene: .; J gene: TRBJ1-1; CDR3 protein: CASRLDFANTEAFF; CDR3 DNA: TGTGCCAGTCGGCTGGACTTCGCTAACACTGAAGCTTTCTTT
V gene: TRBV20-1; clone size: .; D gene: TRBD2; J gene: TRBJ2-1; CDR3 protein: CSARQLAGASSYNEQFF; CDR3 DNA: TGCAGTGCTAGACAACTAGCGGGAGCGAGCTCCTACAATGAGCAGTTCTTC
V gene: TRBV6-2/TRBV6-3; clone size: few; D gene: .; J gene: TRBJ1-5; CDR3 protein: CASSYGEVGQPQHF; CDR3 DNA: TGTGCCAGCAGTTACGGGGAAGTGGGTCAGCCCCAGCATTTT